Each of the 8 T cell receptor beta chains below was sequenced from the same sample in a study of shared clonotypes between healthy human individuals. Repertoires were generated with immunoSEQ multiplex PCR, while TCRdb's copy carries only in-frame clones and drops some. Of more than 2,000,000 clones in the sample, more than 80% are singletons; the top ten hold over 0.12%. The sequenced sample consisted of naive CD4+ T cells sorted from blood. Subset described: CD45RA+ positively selected. The origin of the receptors is a man aged 18 to 30 in good health.

V usage is TRBV5-1 and J usage is TRBJ1-1; D gene ambiguous. The CDR3 runs 14 residues. Trimming took off 6 bases at V and 1 base at J, with 13 bases between the two ends. The germline CDR1 and CDR2 sequences are SGHRS and YFSETQ. The CDR3 DNA sequence: TGCGCCAGCACCTCAGCCTCTAAGAACACTGAAGCTTTCTTT. Translation: CASTSASKNTEAFF.

This sequence joins TRBV7-9 and TRBJ2-3; 9 bases align to TRBD2. The germline V gene encodes CDR1 SEHNR and CDR2 FQNEAQ (reference sequence). This CDR3 is 18 amino acids long. V was clipped by 1 base and J by 6 bases; unmatched bases: 14. The CDR3 loop is CASSLDPRGRGGPDTQYF. For the CDR3, the DNA is TGTGCCAGCAGCTTAGACCCCCGGGGGCGGGGGGGCCCCGATACGCAGTATTTT.

J is TRBJ2-2 and V is TRBV21-1; the D call in the table, TRBD1, was not verified against the DNA. TRBV21-1 is deemed a pseudogene. CDR3 length: 13 amino acids. The CDR3 coding sequence is TGTGCCAGCATCTCCCAGGGTCACGGGGAGCTGTTTTTT. This translates into CASISQGHGELFF.

This clone was observed a single time. The genes are TRBV5-5 and TRBJ2-7, with 9 bases fitting TRBD1. CDR1 and CDR2 from the germline V gene are SGHKS and YYEKEE (reference sequence). V trimming: 5 bases; J trimming: 0 bases; junction bases outside the gene matches: 6. This CDR3 has 15 residues. The CDR3 DNA reads TGTGCCAGCAGTTTTACAGGGGGCCCCTCCTACGAGCAGTACTTC. Protein sequence: CASSFTGGPSYEQYF.

The chain combines TRBV11-2 with TRBJ1-1; weak D call: TRBD1 (5 bases). The V end lost 5 bases, the J end lost 7 bases, and 11 bases lay between the germline ends. CDR1 and CDR2 (germline): SGHAT, FQNNGV. This CDR3 is built from 12 residues. CDR3 DNA sequence: TGTGCCAGCAGCCCTGGGGCCCTTGAAGCTTTCTTT. Translating it yields CASSPGALEAFF.

Only a few counts were recorded for this clone. This sequence joins TRBV5-1 and TRBJ2-3, with a tentative D call TRBD1 (6 bases). Germline V gene data show CDR1 as SGHRS and CDR2 as YFSETQ. V was shortened by 0 bases and J by 11 bases, with 16 bases between the two germline ends. The CDR3 covers 14 residues. CDR3 in DNA: TGCGCCAGCAGCTTGGACAGGGTCTTTGGCGGGCAGTATTTT. Translated: CASSLDRVFGGQYF. Using reference TRBV5-1 and TRBJ2-3 for the parts outside the CDR3, the full variable domain is KAGVTQTPRYLIKTRGQQVTLSCSPISGHRSVSWYQQTPGQGLQFLFEYFSETQRNKGNFPGRFSGRQFSNSRSEMNVSTLELGDSALYLCASSLDRVFGGQYFGPGTRLTVL.

The rearrangement uses TRBV30 and TRBJ2-7; D is uncertain. The CDR3 has 15 amino acids. Deletions cut 2 bases from V and 4 bases from J, with 18 bases between. Germline V gene lookup returns CDR1 GTSNPN and CDR2 SVGIG (reference sequence). CDR3 DNA sequence: TGTGCCTGGAGTCCACCTCTATCGGGCAAGTACGAGCAGTACTTC. Residues: CAWSPPLSGKYEQYF.

Here the CDR3 reads CASSAPNRDCTEAFF. As DNA, the CDR3 is TGTGCCAGCAGTGCCCCGAACAGGGATTGTACTGAAGCTTTCTTT. The chain uses TRBV6-4 and TRBJ1-1, with TRBD1 as a possible D gene (6 bases). Germline lookup yields CDR1 MRHNA and CDR2 SNTAGT. Trimming removed 4 bases from V and 5 bases from J, with 17 bases in between. This CDR3 is 15 amino acids long.